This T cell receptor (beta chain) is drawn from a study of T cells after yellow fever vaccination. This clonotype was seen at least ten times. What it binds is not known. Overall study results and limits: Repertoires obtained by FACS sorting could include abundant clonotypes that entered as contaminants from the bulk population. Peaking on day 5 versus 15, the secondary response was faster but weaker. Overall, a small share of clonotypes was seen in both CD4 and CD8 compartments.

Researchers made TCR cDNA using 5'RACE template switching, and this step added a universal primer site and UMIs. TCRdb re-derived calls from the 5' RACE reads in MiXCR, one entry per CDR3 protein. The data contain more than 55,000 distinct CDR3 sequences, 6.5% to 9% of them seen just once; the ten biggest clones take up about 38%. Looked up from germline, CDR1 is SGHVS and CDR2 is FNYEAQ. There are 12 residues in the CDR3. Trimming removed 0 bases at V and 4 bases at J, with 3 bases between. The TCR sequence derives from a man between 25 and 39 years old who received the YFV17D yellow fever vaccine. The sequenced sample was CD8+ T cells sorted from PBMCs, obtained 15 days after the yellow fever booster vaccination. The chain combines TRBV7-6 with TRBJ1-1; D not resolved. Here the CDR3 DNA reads TGTGCCAGCAGCTTAGCGGTCACTGAAGCTTTCTTT. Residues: CASSLAVTEAFF.